These 29 T cell receptor beta chains came from one sample sequenced in a study of shared clonotypes between healthy human individuals. TCRdb's table, derived via immunoSEQ multiplex PCR, lists solely in-frame clones and lacks some. This table has fewer than 1.4 million clones, roughly 74% appearing once. The sequenced sample was memory CD4+ T cells from PBMCs. The subset here: CD45RA-negative fraction. The receptors shown here come from a man aged 18 to 30 in good health. Some clones in this sample may be carry-over from other donors' samples.

This clone has a single count. The chain combines TRBV11-2 with TRBJ1-3; D is undetermined. The CDR3 has 14 amino acids. V lost 1 base and J lost 1, with 5 bases in between. Looked up from germline, CDR1 is SGHAT and CDR2 is FQNNGV. The chain's CDR3 is CASSLGASGNTIYF. In nucleotides, the CDR3 is TGTGCCAGCAGCTTAGGGGCTTCTGGAAACACCATATATTTT.

This chain connects TRBV2 to TRBJ2-3; D may be TRBD2 (6 bases). The CDR3 loop spans 17 amino acids. From germline, CDR1 is SNHLY and CDR2 FYNNEI. Deletions cut 7 bases from V and 2 bases from J, with 22 bases between. CDR3 DNA: TGTGCCAGCACCCTCGAGGAGGGTCCCCCCCCCACAGATACGCAGTATTTT. This gives the protein CASTLEEGPPPTDTQYF. Full variable domain (outside the CDR3, taken from reference TRBV2 and TRBJ2-3): EPEVTQTPSHQVTQMGQEVILRCVPISNHLYFYWYRQILGQKVEFLVSFYNNEISEKSEIFDDQFSVERPDGSNFTLKIRSTKLEDSAMYFCASTLEEGPPPTDTQYFGPGTRLTVL.

This chain links TRBV5-6 with TRBJ2-1, with D maybe TRBD1 (6 bases). Germline V CDR1 and CDR2: SGHDT, YYEEEE. CDR3 length: 16 amino acids. V dropped 4 bases and J dropped 0 bases, with 14 bases sitting between them. CDR3 nucleotides: TGTGCCAGCAGCCTGGCTGGGGGCCGCTCCTACAATGAGCAGTTCTTC. It specifies CASSLAGGRSYNEQFF.

With regard to this clone: With a far larger clone one base away, a read error is the likely cause. Other nucleotide sequences in the sample specify the same CDR3. This sequence joins TRBV7-2 and TRBJ1-2; D gene unclear. Per the germline V gene, CDR1 is SGHTA and CDR2 is FQGNSA. This CDR3 has 12 amino acids. The germline V and J ends were trimmed by 6 bases and 5 bases, with 10 bases remaining between them. CDR3 sequence: CASSGQNYGYTF. The CDR3 DNA sequence: TGTGCCAGCAGTGGGCAGAATTATGGCTACACCTTC.

The CDR3 spells CASSSNQGRKTQYF. CDR3 in DNA: TGCGCCAGCAGCTCAAACCAGGGGAGGAAGACCCAGTACTTC. The V call is TRBV5-1, the J call TRBJ2-5; TRBD1 or TRBD2 may be the D gene (6 bases each). The CDR3 is made up of 14 amino acids. V was pared by 3 bases and J by 6 bases, with 15 bases between. Germline assignment: CDR1 SGHRS and CDR2 YFSETQ.

The gene calls are TRBV5-1 and TRBJ2-7, with 11 bases lining up with TRBD2. V dropped 3 bases and J dropped 6; count of bases not matched to a gene: 8. Germline CDR1 is SGHRS and CDR2 is YFSETQ. This CDR3 contains 15 residues. CDR3 DNA sequence: TGCGCCAGCAGCTCGACCGCCGGGACTAGCGGCGAGCAGTACTTC. Its protein product is CASSSTAGTSGEQYF.

This clone was seen more than once but under ten times. The chain uses TRBV4-1 and TRBJ2-5; D gene uncertain. Per the germline V gene, CDR1 is MGHRA and CDR2 is YSYEKL. The CDR3 loop spans 14 amino acids. V was trimmed by 1 base and J by 0 bases, leaving 6 bases between them. The CDR3: CASSQVGYQETQYF. The CDR3 DNA follows: TGCGCCAGCAGCCAAGTTGGGTACCAAGAGACCCAGTACTTC.

In its sample, this clone was seen a few times. Mismatch with germline at one junction end may stem from a read error. The chain couples TRBV29-1 to TRBJ2-1, with D tentatively TRBD2 (6 bases). The CDR3 loop spans 11 amino acids. Germline CDR1 SQVTM, CDR2 ANQGSEA. CDR3 residues: CSVPSGDLPVF. DNA of the CDR3: TGCAGCGTGCCCTCGGGGGACTTGCCTGTCTTC.

The chain couples TRBV30 to TRBJ2-1; TRBD2 might be the D (6 bases). This CDR3 contains 13 residues. The V gene lost 5 bases and the J gene lost 9 bases, with 17 bases spanning the gap. Germline CDR1 GTSNPN, CDR2 SVGIG (reference sequence). CDR3 DNA: TGTGCCTGGGCGGGATCGCCGGGCGGTGAGCAGTTCTTC. Encoded protein: CAWAGSPGGEQFF.

This clone was counted a few times. The chain links TRBV11-2 to TRBJ1-3; the D gene is possibly TRBD1 (6 bases). The CDR3 spans 15 residues. The germline CDR1 and CDR2 sequences are SGHAT and FQNNGV. Trimming pared 2 bases from V and 4 bases from J, leaving 12 bases between. CDR3 in DNA: TGTGCCAGCAGCTTATATTCACAGGGAGGAAACACCATATATTTT. Its protein product is CASSLYSQGGNTIYF.

Comments on this clone: The sample holds other DNA sequences that translate to the same CDR3. The chain combines TRBV7-9 with TRBJ1-4, with D possibly TRBD1 on 5 matching bases. The V gene lost 1 base and the J gene lost 4 bases, with 7 bases spanning the gap. The CDR3 extends over 14 amino acids. CDR1 is SEHNR, CDR2 FQNEAQ, per germline (reference sequence). The CDR3 loop reads CASSLGGSNEKLFF. CDR3 DNA sequence: TGTGCCAGCAGCTTAGGGGGGAGTAATGAAAAACTGTTTTTT.

The chain has TRBV7-9 and TRBJ2-5; 8 nucleotides align to TRBD2. The CDR3 is 17 residues long. The germline CDR1 and CDR2 sequences are SEHNR and FQNEAQ (reference sequence). Trimming at V came to 4 bases and at J to 1 base, leaving 11 bases not matched to a gene. The CDR3: CASSWGVAGGTQETQYF. DNA of the CDR3: TGTGCCAGCAGCTGGGGGGTGGCGGGAGGCACCCAAGAGACCCAGTACTTC.

On this clone: This may come from a read error, since a much larger clone is one base off. Given the absence of the conserved phenylalanine or tryptophan at the CDR3 end, a read error is likely. V and J are TRBV11-2 and TRBJ2-7; 11 bases align to TRBD2. The length of the CDR3 is 16 residues. The V gene end was trimmed by 5 bases and the J gene end by 0 bases; junction bases not matched to a gene: 6. The germline CDR1 and CDR2 sequences are SGHAT and FQNNGV. CDR3 sequence reads: CASSRIAGGPSYEQYL. CDR3 coding DNA: TGTGCCAGCAGCCGGATAGCGGGAGGGCCCTCCTACGAGCAGTACCTC.

V usage is TRBV18 and J usage is TRBJ2-1; D gene unclear. The CDR3 spans 14 residues. V dropped 0 bases and J dropped 7 bases, with 10 bases sitting between them. Germline CDR1 and CDR2: KGHSH and LQKENI. The CDR3 region has the DNA TGTGCCAGCTCACCACCGGAAAATAGGAATGAGCAGTTCTTC. The encoded protein is CASSPPENRNEQFF.

This chain joins TRBV6-5 and TRBJ1-4; weak D call: TRBD1 (6 bases). The germline CDR1 and CDR2 sequences are MNHEY and SVGAGI. The CDR3 has 15 amino acids. V shed 6 bases and J shed 0 bases, with 11 bases lying between them. The CDR3: CASRGRTATNEKLFF. CDR3 nucleotide sequence: TGTGCCAGCAGGGGCCGGACAGCAACTAATGAAAAACTGTTTTTT.

Regarding this clone: Other DNA sequences within the sample encode an identical CDR3. The chain combines TRBV9 with TRBJ2-3; TRBD2 might be the D (6 bases). Germline values: CDR1 SGDLS, CDR2 YYNGEE. V lost 2 bases and J 4 bases, leaving 14 bases between the germline ends. CDR3 size: 15 residues. This chain's CDR3 is CASSVGGGRPDTQYF. The DNA for the CDR3 is TGTGCCAGCAGCGTCGGAGGAGGGAGGCCAGATACGCAGTATTTT.

As to this clone: A read error may be the cause here, since a much bigger clone is one base away. This chain links TRBV28 with TRBJ1-1; the match to TRBD1 covers 7 bases. The germline V gene encodes CDR1 MDHEN and CDR2 SYDVKM. The CDR3 covers 13 residues. V was pared by 4 bases and J by 10 bases, with 9 bases of the junction left unmatched. CDR3 in DNA: TGTGCCAGCAGTTCCCGTGACAGGGCTGGAGCTTTCTTT. This translates into CASSSRDRAGAFF. Full variable domain (outside the CDR3, taken from reference TRBV28 and TRBJ1-1): DVKVTQSSRYLVKRTGEKVFLECVQDMDHENMFWYRQDPGLGLRLIYFSYDVKMKEKGDIPEGYSVSREKKERFSLILESASTNQTSMYLCASSSRDRAGAFFGQGTRLTVV.

This sequence joins TRBV5-4 and TRBJ2-7; tentatively, D is TRBD2 (6 bases). The V and J ends lost 2 bases and 4 bases respectively, with 10 bases between them. The CDR3 consists of 13 residues. Germline CDR1 reads SGHNT; CDR2 reads YYREEE (reference sequence). The CDR3 bases are TGTGCCAGCAGCTTCAAGACTAGATACGAGCAGTACTTC. Residues: CASSFKTRYEQYF. Filled out from reference TRBV5-4 and TRBJ2-7, the complete variable domain reads ETGVTQSPTHLIKTRGQQVTLRCSSQSGHNTVSWYQQALGQGPQFIFQYYREEENGRGNFPPRFSGLQFPNYSSELNVNALELDDSALYLCASSFKTRYEQYFGPGTRLTVT.

The chain is built from TRBV10-3 and TRBJ2-7, with 8 bases that match TRBD1. The V gene end was trimmed by 3 bases and the J gene end by 4 bases; junction bases not matched to a gene: 5. This CDR3 is built from 14 residues. Germline lookup yields CDR1 ENHRY and CDR2 SYGVKD. The CDR3 DNA reads as TGTGCCATCAGTGATGACAGGGGAGGTTACGAGCAGTACTTC. Translated: CAISDDRGGYEQYF.

The rearrangement links TRBV30 to TRBJ2-1, with 11 bases identical to TRBD2. This CDR3 contains 13 residues. With 2 bases clipped from V and 9 bases from J, the junction kept 3 bases outside the gene matches. Per the germline V gene, CDR1 is GTSNPN and CDR2 is SVGIG (reference sequence). The CDR3 protein is CAWSTSGSGEQFF. In DNA form, the CDR3 reads TGTGCCTGGAGTACTAGCGGGAGTGGTGAGCAGTTCTTC.

The CDR3 nucleotides read TGTGCCAGCAGTACCTTTAAAGGGGTAATTAGGACTGAAGCTTTCTTT. The encoded protein is CASSTFKGVIRTEAFF. J is TRBJ1-1 and V is TRBV28, with a possible D match to TRBD1 (5 bases). V was trimmed by 5 bases and J by 5 bases, leaving 21 bases between them. This CDR3 is built from 16 residues. Germline-derived CDR1 and CDR2 are MDHEN and SYDVKM. The full variable domain, rest sourced from reference TRBV28 and TRBJ1-1, is DVKVTQSSRYLVKRTGEKVFLECVQDMDHENMFWYRQDPGLGLRLIYFSYDVKMKEKGDIPEGYSVSREKKERFSLILESASTNQTSMYLCASSTFKGVIRTEAFFGQGTRLTVV.

The chain couples TRBV9 to TRBJ1-4, with 8 positions matching TRBD1. Germline lookup yields CDR1 SGDLS and CDR2 YYNGEE. V dropped 0 bases and J dropped 5; count of bases not matched to a gene: 9. This CDR3 contains 17 residues. This CDR3 reads CASSVAFGGQANEKLFF. CDR3 DNA sequence: TGTGCCAGCAGCGTAGCTTTCGGGGGACAGGCCAATGAAAAACTGTTTTTT. Full variable domain (remainder filled in from reference TRBV9 and TRBJ1-4): DSGVTQTPKHLITATGQRVTLRCSPRSGDLSVYWYQQSLDQGLQFLIQYYNGEERAKGNILERFSAQQFPDLHSELNLSSLELGDSALYFCASSVAFGGQANEKLFFGSGTQLSVL.

Points on this clone: At one of its ends the junction is not consistent with the germline gene, which may arise from a read error. This rearrangement joins TRBV25-1 to TRBJ1-1, with D possibly matching TRBD1 (6 bases). Germline V gives CDR1 MGHDK, CDR2 SYGVNS. This CDR3 comprises 16 residues. The CDR3 coding sequence is TGTGCCAGCAGTGACCAAAATAGGGGGGGCGACACTGAAGCTCTCTTT. Encoded protein: CASSDQNRGGDTEALF.

V and J are TRBV28 and TRBJ2-7; a weak D match, TRBD1 (5 bases). CDR1 is MDHEN and CDR2 is SYDVKM in the germline V gene. This CDR3 has 14 amino acids. The ends were cut back, 7 bases at V and 3 bases at J, with 16 bases in the middle. This chain's CDR3 is CASMGQMINYEQYF. Written as DNA, the CDR3 is TGTGCCAGCATGGGGCAGATGATAAACTACGAGCAGTACTTC. Supplemented by reference TRBV28 and TRBJ2-7, the full variable domain reads DVKVTQSSRYLVKRTGEKVFLECVQDMDHENMFWYRQDPGLGLRLIYFSYDVKMKEKGDIPEGYSVSREKKERFSLILESASTNQTSMYLCASMGQMINYEQYFGPGTRLTVT.

The chain uses TRBV18 and TRBJ2-3; perhaps D is TRBD1 or TRBD2 (6 bases each). The CDR3 contains 17 residues. The V gene lost 3 bases and the J gene lost 4 bases, with 20 bases spanning the gap. Germline CDR1 reads KGHSH; CDR2 reads LQKENI. CDR3 region: CASSPFGGRAGADTQYF. Here the CDR3 DNA reads TGTGCCAGCTCACCCTTTGGGGGGCGAGCCGGGGCAGATACGCAGTATTTT.

This clone was seen a handful of times. The rearrangement uses TRBV6-6 and TRBJ2-1, with TRBD2 matching over 14 bases. Germline values: CDR1 MNHNY, CDR2 SVGAGI (reference sequence). The J segment lost 9 bases and the V segment lost 5 bases, leaving 3 bases of the junction unmatched. The CDR3 length is 14 residues. CDR3 nucleotide sequence: TGTGCCAGCAGTGGGACTAGCGGGAGTACTGAGCAGTTCTTC. As protein: CASSGTSGSTEQFF.

The chain is built from TRBV28 and TRBJ2-7; TRBD1 might be the D (6 bases). CDR3 size: 14 residues. V dropped 8 bases and J dropped 1 base, with 15 bases sitting between them. Germline-derived CDR1 and CDR2 are MDHEN and SYDVKM. The chain's CDR3 is CASWGQGLSYEQYF. For the CDR3, the DNA is TGTGCCAGCTGGGGGCAGGGGTTGTCCTACGAGCAGTACTTC.

This clone was detected a few times. Additional DNA sequences in this sample encode the identical CDR3. The chain's CDR3 is CASSRDSYNEQFF. DNA for the CDR3: TGTGCCAGCTCCCGGGACTCCTACAATGAGCAGTTCTTC. The chain recombines TRBV11-2 with TRBJ2-1; TRBD2 is a possible D gene (5 bases). V lost 8 bases and J 0 bases, leaving 8 bases between the germline ends. Germline values: CDR1 SGHAT, CDR2 FQNNGV. CDR3 length: 13 residues.

The chain carries TRBV27 and TRBJ1-5; tentatively, D is TRBD1 (5 bases). Germline CDR1 is MNHEY and CDR2 is SMNVEV (reference sequence). Trimming cost V 2 bases and J 9 bases, with 14 bases left between them. The CDR3 runs to 14 residues. The CDR3 spells CASSLAGPGRPQHF. In nucleotides, the CDR3 is TGTGCCAGCAGTTTAGCGGGGCCGGGTCGGCCCCAGCATTTT.